The clone carrying this T cell receptor (beta chain) was detected many times. Its antigen is undetermined. The sample is drawn from a study of T cells in Graves' hyperthyroidism and ophthalmopathy. Germline CDR1 reads SGHVS; CDR2 reads FQNEAQ. The length of the CDR3 is 15 residues. The V end lost 1 base, the J end lost 4 bases, and 13 bases lay between the germline ends. Hyperthyroidism patients were newly diagnosed, had disease duration under 2 months, and were aged 18 to 65 years. RNA transcripts provided the source from which TCR beta CDR3 regions were amplified. RT-PCR in the first round (using the HTBI primer set) targeted the TCR CDR3. TCRdb ran MiXCR on the multiplex PCR reads and lists one entry per CDR3 protein. The sample lists 100,000 to 130,000 distinct CDR3 sequences; roughly 15% were seen once. Study-level findings and limits: Most thyroid clonotypes expanded above 0.001 were also detected in blood.

The V gene is TRBV7-8, the J gene TRBJ1-2, with a possible D match to TRBD1 (6 bases). The clonotype originates from a woman aged 50 to 60 with Graves' hyperthyroidism. Sequenced sample: blood. The CDR3 bases are TGTGCCAGCAGCTTAGGTCGCAGGGGTTCCTATGGCTACACCTTC. Translating it yields CASSLGRRGSYGYTF.